Listed below are T cell receptor beta chains from one sample, sequenced in a study of blood T cell repertoires in COVID-19. Here immunoSEQ multiplex PCR was the method, and the copy in TCRdb shows in-frame clones only, minus some. The sample consists of roughly 81,000 clones, about nine tenths of them appearing once. The source material was peripheral blood. Receptors were obtained from a woman in her forties or fifties in a cohort sampled during active COVID-19. The CDR3 runs from the conserved cysteine through the conserved F or W. The order of the fields is V gene, J gene, CDR3 length, CDR3 protein.

V: TRBV5-8
J: TRBJ1-1
length: 14
CDR3: CASSLYRGYTEAFF

V: TRBV4-1
J: TRBJ2-7
length: 16
CDR3: CASSLPRTGESYEQYF

V: TRBV2
J: TRBJ2-1
length: 14
CDR3: CASIVAELYNEQFF

V: TRBV5-6
J: TRBJ2-7
length: 13
CDR3: CASSPTGSYEQYF

V: TRBV10-2
J: TRBJ1-5
length: 14
CDR3: CASRVTGFDQPQHF

V: TRBV6-5
J: TRBJ1-6
length: 15
CDR3: CASSYSPGLGSPLHF

V: TRBV18
J: TRBJ1-3
length: 14
CDR3: CATRTGGNGNTIYF

V: TRBV5-1
J: TRBJ2-1
length: 15
CDR3: CASSLQTSGYNEQFF

V: TRBV6-5
J: TRBJ1-3
length: 10
CDR3: CATGGNTIYF

V: TRBV5-1
J: TRBJ1-2
length: 13
CDR3: CASSPGTGEGYTF

V: TRBV20-1
J: TRBJ2-7
length: 11
CDR3: CSAKRGLEQYF

V: TRBV6-5
J: TRBJ2-3
length: 14
CDR3: CASSYGLLTDTQYF

V: TRBV28
J: TRBJ2-7
length: 15
CDR3: CASSSRTGGAYEQYF

V: TRBV10-3
J: TRBJ2-2
length: 17
CDR3: CAISVGRRRGNTGELFF

V: TRBV28
J: TRBJ2-5
length: 14
CDR3: CASNMRGGQETQYF

V: TRBV1
J: TRBJ2-7
length: 12
CDR3: CTSSTGNDEQYF

V: TRBV29-1
J: TRBJ1-1
length: 12
CDR3: CSVRTGNLEAFF

V: TRBV29-1
J: TRBJ1-1
length: 12
CDR3: CSVGGGNTEAFF

V: TRBV14
J: TRBJ2-5
length: 13
CDR3: CASSFLAGETQYF

V: TRBV12-3/TRBV12-4
J: TRBJ1-2
length: 13
CDR3: CASSLDSPYGYTF